These 25 T cell receptor beta chains originate from one sample sequenced in a study of vaccination and CD4 T cells after COVID-19. Once obtained from cultured CD4+ T cells, the DNA was sequenced using the Oncomine TCR Beta short-read assay. TCRdb passed the PCR reads through MiXCR, listing each CDR3 protein once. The data hold about 20,000 distinct CDR3 sequences, with under 70% observed a single time. Noted treatment: roughly 10-day PBMC culture with coronavirus spike peptide pools or control peptides (ViraFEST assay). These receptors have no known antigen. Sequencing was done on a sample of CD4+ T cells from blood, cultured in vitro. These receptor sequences come from a human donor who had recovered from COVID-19.

V is TRBV7-2 and J is TRBJ2-4; the D call may be TRBD1 or TRBD2 (7 bases each). Germline V gene lookup returns CDR1 SGHTA and CDR2 FQGNSA. Deletions cut 0 bases from V and 0 bases from J, with 12 bases between. This CDR3 is built from 17 residues. CDR3 sequence (DNA): TGTGCCAGCAGCTTAGCGGGAGGGGGCCTAGCCAAAAACATTCAGTACTTC. Translated, it gives CASSLAGGGLAKNIQYF.

The chain is built from TRBV24-1 and TRBJ2-1; 8 bases are shared with TRBD2. With V trimmed by 4 bases and J by 6 bases, 7 bases remained unmatched. CDR1 KGHDR and CDR2 SFDVKD come from the germline V gene. The CDR3 extends over 15 amino acids. The CDR3 coding sequence is TGTGCCACCAGTGAAATAAGCGGGAGCAGCAATGAGCAGTTCTTC. As protein: CATSEISGSSNEQFF.

This chain connects TRBV2 to TRBJ2-1, with 9 bases that match TRBD1. CDR1 SNHLY and CDR2 FYNNEI come from the germline V gene. V was clipped by 8 bases and J by 3 bases; unmatched bases: 5. There are 14 residues in the CDR3. CDR3 bases: TGTGCCAGCCTTAGACAGGGGGTCTACAATGAGCAGTTCTTC. Translated, it gives CASLRQGVYNEQFF.

This clonotype has only one observation. This chain connects TRBV6-2 or TRBV6-3 to TRBJ1-2; D remains unclear. Trimming left V 2 bases short and J 0 bases short, with 7 bases between. The CDR3 length is 14 residues. Germline CDR1 MNHEY, CDR2 SVGEGT. CDR3 in DNA: TGTGCCAGCAGTTACGGCAGGCCTAACTATGGCTACACCTTC. This translates into CASSYGRPNYGYTF.

As concerns this clonotype: At one of its ends the junction is not consistent with the germline gene, which may arise from a read error. The chain links TRBV20-1 to TRBJ2-3; D not resolved. The CDR3 is 13 residues long. Germline V lookup: CDR1 DFQATT, CDR2 SNEGSKA (reference sequence). The DNA for the CDR3 is TGCAGCCGTGGAGCTCCACCGGCGGATATGCAGTATTTT. Residues: CSRGAPPADMQYF.

This rearrangement joins TRBV6-2 or TRBV6-3 to TRBJ2-3; D unclear. The length of the CDR3 is 12 residues. Germline-derived CDR1 and CDR2 are MNHEY and SVGEGT. V was trimmed by 6 bases and J by 5 bases, leaving 9 bases between them. CDR3 in amino acids: CASRHRQDTQYF. CDR3 coding DNA: TGTGCCAGCAGGCACAGACAAGATACGCAGTATTTT.

This chain joins TRBV11-2 and TRBJ1-2; TRBD1 matches 11 bases. The CDR3 has 15 amino acids. The V segment lost 5 bases and the J segment 3 bases; nucleotides outside the gene matches: 5. The germline V gene has CDR1 SGHAT and CDR2 FQNNGV. The CDR3 nucleotides are TGTGCCAGCAGCCCCGGGACAGGGGGATACTATGGCTACACCTTC. Translating gives CASSPGTGGYYGYTF. Together with reference TRBV11-2 and TRBJ1-2, the CDR3 gives the full variable domain: EAGVAQSPRYKIIEKRQSVAFWCNPISGHATLYWYQQILGQGPKLLIQFQNNGVVDDSQLPKDRFSAERLKGVDSTLKIQPAKLEDSAVYLCASSPGTGGYYGYTFGSGTRLTVV.

The chain joins TRBV28 to TRBJ1-2; TRBD1 matches at 9 bases. The germline gives CDR1 MDHEN, CDR2 SYDVKM. Unmatched junction bases numbered 2, after V lost 5 bases and J lost 4 bases. The CDR3 is made up of 13 amino acids. CDR3 sequence (DNA): TGTGCCAGCAGTCAGACAGGGGGCTATGGCTACACCTTC. Protein sequence: CASSQTGGYGYTF.

This chain joins TRBV12-3 or TRBV12-4 and TRBJ2-7, with D unresolved. Trimming took 6 bases from V and 0 from J, leaving 9 bases between them. The CDR3 loop spans 13 amino acids. CDR3 bases: TGTGCCAGCAGCCATGACATCTCCTACGAGCAGTACTTC. It encodes CASSHDISYEQYF.

The genes are TRBV6-2 or TRBV6-3 and TRBJ2-1; tentatively, D is TRBD1 or TRBD2 (5 bases each). V shed 2 bases and J shed 6 bases, with 11 bases lying between them. The CDR3 consists of 14 residues. Germline CDR1 is MNHEY and CDR2 is SVGEGT. The CDR3 coding sequence is TGTGCCAGCAGTTACACCCGGGGCGGCAATGAGCAGTTCTTC. Translated, it gives CASSYTRGGNEQFF.

This rearrangement joins TRBV20-1 to TRBJ2-1; D unclear. V lost 3 bases and J lost 2, with 2 bases in between. This CDR3 region has 11 residues. Germline V gene sequence: CDR1 DFQATT, CDR2 SNEGSKA (reference sequence). CDR3 loop: CSASPYNEQFF. The CDR3 DNA reads TGCAGTGCTAGTCCCTACAATGAGCAGTTCTTC.

V and J are TRBV6-5 and TRBJ1-1; no reliable D call. This CDR3 has 13 amino acids. The V end was cut by 4 bases, the J end by 4 bases, with 10 bases between. The germline CDR1 and CDR2 sequences are MNHEY and SVGAGI. The CDR3 DNA reads as TGTGCCAGCAGTTCACTTTGGGGCACTGAAGCTTTCTTT. It translates to CASSSLWGTEAFF.

The chain couples TRBV5-6 to TRBJ1-5; D not certain. Germline V lookup: CDR1 SGHDT, CDR2 YYEEEE. The CDR3 sequence is 13 residues long. V shed 4 bases and J shed 6 bases, with 11 bases lying between them. The CDR3 protein is CASSLGIFQPQHF. In DNA form, the CDR3 reads TGTGCCAGCAGCCTGGGGATCTTTCAGCCCCAGCATTTT.

In this sample, this clonotype turned up once. V usage is TRBV15 and J usage is TRBJ2-3, with a weak D call TRBD2 (5 bases). CDR1 is LNHNV, CDR2 YYDKDF, per germline (reference sequence). The CDR3 covers 13 residues. Trimming pared 8 bases from V and 6 bases from J, leaving 15 bases between. CDR3 sequence: CATQLGLLDTQYF. The CDR3 nucleotides read TGTGCCACCCAACTCGGACTCCTCGATACGCAGTATTTT. Looking up the rest from reference TRBV15 and TRBJ2-3 gives the full variable domain: DAMVIQNPRYQVTQFGKPVTLSCSQTLNHNVMYWYQQKSSQAPKLLFHYYDKDFNNEADTPDNFQSRRPNTSFCFLDIRSPGLGDTAMYLCATQLGLLDTQYFGPGTRLTVL.

The chain employs TRBV7-2 and TRBJ1-2; D unresolved. The germline V gene has CDR1 SGHTA and CDR2 FQGNSA. V shed 5 bases and J shed 4 bases, with 11 bases lying between them. The CDR3 runs 13 residues. CDR3 region: CASSHPDTYGYTF. The CDR3 DNA is TGTGCCAGCAGCCATCCAGATACCTATGGCTACACCTTC.

This clonotype has only a few counts. The rearrangement joins TRBV20-1 to TRBJ1-5; tentatively, D is TRBD1 (5 bases). The germline V gene has CDR1 DFQATT and CDR2 SNEGSKA (reference sequence). Trimming took off 1 base at V and 1 base at J, with 11 bases between the two ends. The CDR3 has 15 amino acids. In DNA form, the CDR3 reads TGCAGTGCTAGAGTAGGTGGGGCCAGCAATCAGCCCCAGCATTTT. This codes for CSARVGGASNQPQHF.

The chain recombines TRBV27 with TRBJ2-5; no clear D. CDR1 and CDR2 (germline): MNHEY, SMNVEV (reference sequence). CDR3 length: 15 amino acids. V lost 0 bases, J lost 5 bases, and 13 bases lay in between. This CDR3 is CASSLSKEWSETQYF. As DNA, the CDR3 is TGTGCCAGCAGTTTATCGAAGGAATGGTCTGAGACCCAGTACTTC.

The V and J genes are TRBV7-2 and TRBJ1-5; the match to TRBD1 covers 8 bases. Per germline, CDR1 SGHTA and CDR2 FQGNSA. Trimming removed 3 bases from V and 7 bases from J; junction bases left unmatched: 5. CDR3 length equals 14 residues. In nucleotides, the CDR3 is TGTGCCAGCAGCTTGACAGGGGAGGGGCAGCCCCAGCATTTT. It translates to CASSLTGEGQPQHF.

The chain is built from TRBV6-2 or TRBV6-3 and TRBJ1-1, with D possibly being TRBD1 (6 bases). Deletions cut 5 bases from V and 4 bases from J, with 11 bases between. The CDR3 has 13 amino acids. CDR1 MNHEY and CDR2 SVGEGT come from the germline V gene. The CDR3 coding sequence is TGTGCCAGCAGTCCTACAGGGAGCACTGAAGCTTTCTTT. It translates to CASSPTGSTEAFF.

The V gene is TRBV7-2, the J gene TRBJ1-1; D not resolved. V was pared by 5 bases and J by 5 bases, with 12 bases between. Germline V gene data show CDR1 as SGHTA and CDR2 as FQGNSA. The CDR3 is 13 amino acids. CDR3 sequence reads: CASSPGPRTEAFF. The CDR3 DNA sequence: TGTGCCAGCAGCCCCGGGCCGCGAACTGAAGCTTTCTTT.

In this sample, this clonotype turned up once. This chain connects TRBV7-9 to TRBJ2-1; TRBD2 matches at 7 bases. This CDR3 region has 21 residues. From germline, CDR1 is SEHNR and CDR2 FQNEAQ (reference sequence). Trimming cost V 5 bases and J 3 bases; bases outside gene matches: 25. In DNA form, the CDR3 reads TGTGCCAGCAGCCGAAATAAGGTGGGGAGCCCTAGCGGAACCTACTACAATGAGCAGTTCTTC. Translated: CASSRNKVGSPSGTYYNEQFF.

The chain links TRBV6-1 to TRBJ2-1, with a tentative D call TRBD1 (5 bases). V lost 9 bases and J 0 bases, leaving 15 bases between the germline ends. Germline V gene sequence: CDR1 MNHNS, CDR2 SASEGT. This CDR3 has 15 residues. The CDR3 spells CASRMGPSSYNEQFF. Here the CDR3 DNA reads TGTGCCAGTAGGATGGGGCCGAGCTCCTACAATGAGCAGTTCTTC.

This clonotype has a single count. V usage is TRBV20-1 and J usage is TRBJ1-5; D is ambiguous. The CDR3 has 14 residues. V lost 0 bases, J lost 2 bases, and 8 bases lay in between. Per germline, CDR1 DFQATT and CDR2 SNEGSKA (reference sequence). The CDR3 sequence: CSARDRGRNQPQHF. The DNA for the CDR3 is TGCAGTGCTAGAGATCGGGGTCGCAATCAGCCCCAGCATTTT.

V and J are TRBV7-9 and TRBJ1-1; D is perhaps TRBD1 (5 bases). Germline loops: CDR1 SEHNR, CDR2 FQNEAQ (reference sequence). Trimming pared 1 base from V and 3 bases from J, leaving 6 bases between. The CDR3 runs 13 residues. In DNA, the CDR3 is TGTGCCAGCAGCTTAGAAGGGGACACTGAAGCTTTCTTT. Translating gives CASSLEGDTEAFF.

This rearrangement joins TRBV7-9 to TRBJ1-4; D is uncertain. The V and J ends lost 3 bases and 7 bases respectively, with 12 bases between them. Germline assignment: CDR1 SEHNR and CDR2 FQNEAQ (reference sequence). The CDR3 is 14 amino acids. The CDR3 is CASSFKGMGEKLFF. Written as DNA, the CDR3 is TGTGCCAGCAGCTTCAAGGGTATGGGTGAAAAACTGTTTTTT.